Presented here are 22 T cell receptor beta chains from one specimen sequenced in a study of blood T cells in healthy people across ages. Alongside a J-beta primer mix, a sample-barcoded 5' primer served in a second PCR lasting about 7 to 11 cycles. TCRdb re-called the 5' RACE reads with MiXCR, one entry per CDR3 protein. Among approximately 680,000 distinct CDR3 sequences, around 32% were seen once, and the ten largest hold over 15%. Sequencing was done on a sample of blood. These receptors were collected from a woman aged 80 or over in good health.

The chain recombines TRBV19 with TRBJ1-2, with D uncertain. The germline V gene has CDR1 LNHDA and CDR2 SQIVND (reference sequence). This CDR3 spans 11 amino acids. Trimming removed 7 bases from V and 8 bases from J, with 11 bases in between. CDR3 protein: CASTPSDGYTF. The CDR3 DNA reads TGTGCCAGTACCCCATCCGACGGCTACACCTTC.

This clonotype has ten or more counts. This sequence joins TRBV9 and TRBJ2-1; no definite D call. The length of the CDR3 is 15 residues. V lost 0 bases to trimming and J lost 1 base, with 8 bases between them. Germline-derived CDR1 and CDR2 are SGDLS and YYNGEE. Here the CDR3 reads CASSVAGQSYNEQFF. CDR3 nucleotides: TGTGCCAGCAGCGTAGCGGGTCAATCCTACAATGAGCAGTTCTTC.

The chain employs TRBV4-1 and TRBJ1-1, with D maybe TRBD1 (5 bases). The CDR3 sequence is 15 residues long. V lost 4 bases and J 1 base, leaving 13 bases between the germline ends. CDR1 MGHRA and CDR2 YSYEKL come from the germline V gene. The CDR3 DNA reads TGCGCCAGCAGCCGAGAAAAGACAGCGAACACTGAAGCTTTCTTT. Protein product: CASSREKTANTEAFF.

This clonotype was counted at least ten times. This chain links TRBV6-5 with TRBJ1-2, with TRBD1 matching 8 bases. V shed 6 bases and J 4 bases; nucleotides not matched to a gene: 7. The germline V gene encodes CDR1 MNHEY and CDR2 SVGAGI. There are 14 residues in the CDR3. The CDR3 loop is CASSGGTGLYGYTF. The CDR3 nucleotides read TGTGCCAGCAGCGGCGGGACAGGACTCTATGGCTACACCTTC.

This clonotype came up a few times. V gene TRBV5-1 combines with J gene TRBJ2-7, with TRBD1 matching over 7 bases. V lost 4 bases to trimming and J lost 2 bases; unmatched junction nucleotides: 6. Germline CDR1 and CDR2: SGHRS and YFSETQ. CDR3 length: 14 residues. CDR3 nucleotides: TGCGCCAGCAGCGGGACAGCATCGGCCTACGAGCAGTACTTC. This translates into CASSGTASAYEQYF.

The chain couples TRBV5-1 to TRBJ2-7; D not resolved. CDR3 length: 15 amino acids. Trimming removed 4 bases at V and 7 bases at J, with 21 bases between. Germline CDR1 SGHRS, CDR2 YFSETQ. In DNA form, the CDR3 reads TGCGCCAGCAGCCCGGCGGACCCAGGTGACAATGAGCAGTACTTC. Amino acid sequence: CASSPADPGDNEQYF.

V gene TRBV7-2 combines with J gene TRBJ2-4; 9 positions agree with TRBD2. The DNA matches TRBJ2-7 better at its end, which makes the J call doubtful. In germline, CDR1 is SGHTA, CDR2 FQGNSA. This CDR3 contains 20 residues. The CDR3 loop reads CASSLVAGLATTRLEYEQYF. CDR3 bases: TGTGCCAGCAGCTTAGTGGCAGGACTAGCGACGACCAGACTAGAATACGAGCAGTACTTC.

J is TRBJ2-3 and V is TRBV6-1; 11 nucleotides line up with TRBD2. Trimming took 7 bases from V and 4 from J; bases not matched to a gene: 7. Germline V lookup: CDR1 MNHNS, CDR2 SASEGT. This CDR3 comprises 15 residues. CDR3 in DNA: TGTGCCAGCACTATTAGCGGGGGGGGCCCAGATACGCAGTATTTT. This gives the protein CASTISGGGPDTQYF.

This sequence joins TRBV5-1 and TRBJ2-1; 7 positions match TRBD2. Per germline, CDR1 SGHRS and CDR2 YFSETQ. V lost 5 bases and J lost 7; bases outside the gene matches: 12. This CDR3 has 15 residues. The CDR3 nucleotides are TGCGCCAGCAGACCACCTAGCGGAGGTCAAAATGAGCAGTTCTTC. Its protein is CASRPPSGGQNEQFF.

As for this clonotype: A much more abundant neighbour one base away suggests this may be a read error. V usage is TRBV6-5 and J usage is TRBJ2-1; D not resolved. This CDR3 contains 15 residues. Germline V gene lookup returns CDR1 MNHEY and CDR2 SVGAGI. CDR3 loop: CTSSYSGGRSNEQFF. CDR3 coding DNA: TGTACCAGCAGTTACTCCGGTGGACGTAGCAATGAGCAGTTCTTC.

J is TRBJ1-1 and V is TRBV6-1; D is unresolved. Germline CDR1 and CDR2: MNHNS and SASEGT. The CDR3 has 13 amino acids. Between the trimmed V and J ends, which lost 2 bases and 4 bases, there was a span of 8 bases. CDR3: CASSEMGGTEAFF. The CDR3 region has the DNA TGTGCCAGCAGTGAAATGGGAGGCACTGAAGCTTTCTTT.

This clonotype came up many times. The chain is built from TRBV9 and TRBJ2-7, with no clear D. The CDR3 sequence is 13 residues long. The germline V gene encodes CDR1 SGDLS and CDR2 YYNGEE. Trimming took off 2 bases at V and 6 bases at J, with 12 bases between the two ends. As DNA, the CDR3 is TGTGCCAGCAGCGTCGACGTACATCGCGAGCAGTACTTC. It translates to CASSVDVHREQYF.

This clonotype was recorded a few times. With a much larger clone just one base away, this may be a read error. This CDR3 reads CASSLKCGTGTDEQYF. The CDR3 coding sequence is TGCGCCAGCAGCTTGAAGTGCGGGACAGGGACGGACGAGCAGTACTTC. This chain links TRBV5-1 with TRBJ2-4; 9 bases line up with TRBD1. The J call may be wrong; the DNA end is better matched by TRBJ2-7. Germline V lookup: CDR1 SGHRS, CDR2 YFSETQ. The CDR3 is made up of 16 amino acids.

This clonotype has only one observation. The chain recombines TRBV11-3 with TRBJ1-1; D possibly corresponds to TRBD1 (6 bases). Germline-derived CDR1 and CDR2 are SGHNT and YENEEA. The CDR3 is 16 residues long. Between the trimmed V and J ends, which lost 1 base and 3 bases, there was a span of 15 bases. The CDR3 is CASSLGSTGRDTEAFF. In nucleotides, the CDR3 is TGTGCCAGCAGCTTAGGGTCCACAGGGCGAGACACTGAAGCTTTCTTT.

About this clonotype itself: Relative to the germline gene, one junction end is altered; a read error may explain this. The chain uses TRBV7-8 and TRBJ2-1; the match to TRBD2 covers 15 bases. CDR3 length: 20 amino acids. Germline CDR1 and CDR2: SGHVS and FQNEAQ. CDR3: CASSFGTSGRSTFSYNEQFF. In nucleotides, the CDR3 is TGCGCCAGCAGCTTCGGGACTAGCGGGAGGTCCACCTTTTCCTACAATGAGCAGTTCTTC. The full variable domain, with the rest looked up from reference TRBV7-8 and TRBJ2-1, is GAGVSQSPRYKVAKRGQDVALRCDPISGHVSLFWYQQALGQGPEFLTYFQNEAQLDKSGLPSDRFFAERPEGSVSTLKIQRTQQEDSAVYLCASSFGTSGRSTFSYNEQFFGPGTRLTVL.

This clonotype showed up just a few times. This sequence joins TRBV18 and TRBJ1-1; D remains unclear. The germline V and J ends were trimmed by 4 bases and 4 bases, with 4 bases remaining between them. The CDR3 contains 11 residues. Germline V gene lookup returns CDR1 KGHSH and CDR2 LQKENI. The CDR3: CASSRSTEAFF. The CDR3 bases are TGTGCCAGCTCACGTAGCACTGAAGCTTTCTTT.

This clonotype was seen repeatedly, ten times or more. The chain joins TRBV7-2 to TRBJ2-5, with TRBD2 identical over 11 bases. The CDR3 covers 16 residues. Per the germline V gene, CDR1 is SGHTA and CDR2 is FQGNSA. V trimming: 4 bases; J trimming: 4 bases; junction bases outside the gene matches: 8. Here the CDR3 reads CASSSLAGGFGETQYF. CDR3 in DNA: TGTGCCAGCAGCTCGTTAGCGGGGGGGTTCGGAGAGACCCAGTACTTC.

The V gene is TRBV7-2, the J gene TRBJ2-3, with 7 nucleotides matching TRBD1. This CDR3 has 17 amino acids. The V segment lost 4 bases and the J segment 3 bases; nucleotides outside the gene matches: 13. Germline assignment: CDR1 SGHTA and CDR2 FQGNSA. The CDR3 DNA is TGTGCCAGCAGCTCTCTCAGGGCGGCAGGGGGAACAGATACGCAGTATTTT. Its translation is CASSSLRAAGGTDTQYF.

The chain recombines TRBV20-1 with TRBJ1-5; possibly TRBD1 for D (6 bases). Trimming pared 4 bases from V and 3 bases from J, leaving 13 bases between. Germline CDR1 reads DFQATT; CDR2 reads SNEGSKA (reference sequence). The CDR3 has 14 residues. DNA for the CDR3: TGCAGTGCTACCCTAGGACAGCTCAATCAGCCCCAGCATTTT. This gives the protein CSATLGQLNQPQHF.

CDR3 in amino acids: CASSPDSRVSGNTIYF. The CDR3 DNA follows: TGCGCCAGCAGCCCGGACAGTAGAGTCTCTGGAAACACCATATATTTT. The rearrangement joins TRBV5-1 to TRBJ1-3; the D gene is possibly TRBD1 (6 bases). With 4 bases removed from V and 0 bases from J, the gap between germline ends came to 14 bases. The CDR3 length is 16 residues. CDR1 and CDR2 from the germline V gene are SGHRS and YFSETQ.

With respect to this clonotype: One junction end disagrees with the germline gene, perhaps due to a read error. J is TRBJ1-6 and V is TRBV16; no clear D. In germline, CDR1 is KGHSY, CDR2 FQNENV. There are 15 residues in the CDR3. DNA of the CDR3: TGTGCCAGCAGCCAATCTGGACGGGTCCGCTCACCCCCCCACTTT. Amino acids: CASSQSGRVRSPPHF.

The rearrangement joins TRBV20-1 to TRBJ1-4; maybe TRBD1 (6 bases). Trimming stripped 0 bases from V and 5 bases from J, with 13 bases between. This CDR3 has 15 residues. Germline CDR1 reads DFQATT; CDR2 reads SNEGSKA (reference sequence). The CDR3 sequence is CSARDLGGPNEKLFF. Written as DNA, the CDR3 is TGCAGTGCTAGAGATCTGGGGGGCCCCAATGAAAAACTGTTTTTT.